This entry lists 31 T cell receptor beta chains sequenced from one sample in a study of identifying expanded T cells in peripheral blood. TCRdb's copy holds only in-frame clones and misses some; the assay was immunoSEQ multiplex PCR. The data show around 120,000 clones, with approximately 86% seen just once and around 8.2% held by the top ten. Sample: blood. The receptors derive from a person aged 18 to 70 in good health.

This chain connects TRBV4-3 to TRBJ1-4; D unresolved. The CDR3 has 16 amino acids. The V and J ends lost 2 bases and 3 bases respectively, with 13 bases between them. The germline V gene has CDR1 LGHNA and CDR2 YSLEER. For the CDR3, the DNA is TGCGCCAGCAGCCAATCTACGTCAGGTGCTAATGAAAAACTGTTTTTT. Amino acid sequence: CASSQSTSGANEKLFF.

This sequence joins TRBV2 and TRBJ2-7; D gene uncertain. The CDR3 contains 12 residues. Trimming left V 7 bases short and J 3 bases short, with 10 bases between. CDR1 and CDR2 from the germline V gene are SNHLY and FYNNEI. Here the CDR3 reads CASNYEIYEQYF. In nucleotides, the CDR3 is TGTGCCAGCAATTATGAGATCTACGAGCAGTACTTC. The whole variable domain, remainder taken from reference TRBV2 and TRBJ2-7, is EPEVTQTPSHQVTQMGQEVILRCVPISNHLYFYWYRQILGQKVEFLVSFYNNEISEKSEIFDDQFSVERPDGSNFTLKIRSTKLEDSAMYFCASNYEIYEQYFGPGTRLTVT.

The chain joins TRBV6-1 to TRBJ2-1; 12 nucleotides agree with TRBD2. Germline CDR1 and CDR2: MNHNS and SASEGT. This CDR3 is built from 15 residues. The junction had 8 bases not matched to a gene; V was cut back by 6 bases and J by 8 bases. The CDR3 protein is CASSSLAGGYYEQFF. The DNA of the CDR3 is TGTGCCAGCAGCTCACTAGCGGGGGGTTATTATGAGCAGTTCTTC.

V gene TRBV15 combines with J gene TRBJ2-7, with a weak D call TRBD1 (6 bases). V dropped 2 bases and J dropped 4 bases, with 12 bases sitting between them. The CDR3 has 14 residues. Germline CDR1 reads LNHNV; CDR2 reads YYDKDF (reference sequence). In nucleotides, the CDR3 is TGTGCCACCAGCAGAACACAGGGAAGTTACGAGCAGTACTTC. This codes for CATSRTQGSYEQYF.

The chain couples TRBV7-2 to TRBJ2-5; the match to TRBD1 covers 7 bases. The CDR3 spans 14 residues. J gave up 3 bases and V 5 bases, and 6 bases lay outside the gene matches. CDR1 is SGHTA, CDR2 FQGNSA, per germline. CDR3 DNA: TGTGCCAGCAGCGTACGGACAGGCGAAGAGACCCAGTACTTC. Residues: CASSVRTGEETQYF.

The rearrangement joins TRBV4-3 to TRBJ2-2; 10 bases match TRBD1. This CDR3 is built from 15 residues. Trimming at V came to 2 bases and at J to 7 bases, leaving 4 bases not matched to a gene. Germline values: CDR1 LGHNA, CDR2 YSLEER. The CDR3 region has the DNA TGCGCCAGCAGCCAAAGGACAGGGGGGGACGGGGAGCTGTTTTTT. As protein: CASSQRTGGDGELFF.

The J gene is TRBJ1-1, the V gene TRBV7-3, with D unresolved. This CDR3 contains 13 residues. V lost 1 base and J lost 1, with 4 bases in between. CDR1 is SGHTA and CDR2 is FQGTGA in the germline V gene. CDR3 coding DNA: TGTGCCAGCAGCTTAAGTCGGAACACTGAAGCTTTCTTT. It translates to CASSLSRNTEAFF.

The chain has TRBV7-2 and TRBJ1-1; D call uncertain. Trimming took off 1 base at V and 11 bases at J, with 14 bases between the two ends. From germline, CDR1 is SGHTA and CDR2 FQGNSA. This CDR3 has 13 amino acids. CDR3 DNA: TGTGCCAGCAGCTTAGTGGAGCAGGCGCCCGCTTTCTTT. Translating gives CASSLVEQAPAFF.

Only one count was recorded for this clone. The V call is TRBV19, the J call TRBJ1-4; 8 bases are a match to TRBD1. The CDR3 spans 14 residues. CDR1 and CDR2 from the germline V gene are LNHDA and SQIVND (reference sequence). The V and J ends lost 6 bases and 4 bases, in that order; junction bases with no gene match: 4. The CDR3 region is CASSRDRINEKLFF. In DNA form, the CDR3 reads TGTGCCAGTAGCCGGGACAGGATTAATGAAAAACTGTTTTTT. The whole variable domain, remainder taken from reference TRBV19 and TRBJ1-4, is DGGITQSPKYLFRKEGQNVTLSCEQNLNHDAMYWYRQDPGQGLRLIYYSQIVNDFQKGDIAEGYSVSREKKESFPLTVTSAQKNPTAFYLCASSRDRINEKLFFGSGTQLSVL.

CDR3 in amino acids: CASSIFGQGIYEQYF. The CDR3, as DNA: TGTGCCAGTAGTATATTCGGACAGGGGATCTACGAGCAGTACTTC. The chain has TRBV19 and TRBJ2-7; TRBD1 aligns across 9 bases. The V and J ends lost 2 bases and 3 bases, in that order; junction bases with no gene match: 5. CDR1 LNHDA and CDR2 SQIVND come from the germline V gene (reference sequence). There are 15 residues in the CDR3.

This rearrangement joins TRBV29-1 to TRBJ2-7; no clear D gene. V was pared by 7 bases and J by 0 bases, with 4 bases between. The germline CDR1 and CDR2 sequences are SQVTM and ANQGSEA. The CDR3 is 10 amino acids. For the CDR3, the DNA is TGCAGCGCTGGCTCCTACGAGCAGTACTTC. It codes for CSAGSYEQYF.

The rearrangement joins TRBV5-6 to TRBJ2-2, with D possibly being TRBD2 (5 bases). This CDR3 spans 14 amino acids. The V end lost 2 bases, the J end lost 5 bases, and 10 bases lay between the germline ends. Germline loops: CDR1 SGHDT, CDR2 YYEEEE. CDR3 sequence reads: CASSFGRVTGELFF. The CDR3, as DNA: TGTGCCAGCAGCTTTGGGCGGGTAACCGGGGAGCTGTTTTTT.

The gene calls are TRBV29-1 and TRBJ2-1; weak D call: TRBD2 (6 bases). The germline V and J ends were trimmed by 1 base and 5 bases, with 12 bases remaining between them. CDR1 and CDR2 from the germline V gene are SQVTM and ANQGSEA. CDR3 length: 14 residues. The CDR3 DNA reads TGCAGCGTTGAAGGGGGACTGAGAAACAATGAGCAGTTCTTC. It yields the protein CSVEGGLRNNEQFF.

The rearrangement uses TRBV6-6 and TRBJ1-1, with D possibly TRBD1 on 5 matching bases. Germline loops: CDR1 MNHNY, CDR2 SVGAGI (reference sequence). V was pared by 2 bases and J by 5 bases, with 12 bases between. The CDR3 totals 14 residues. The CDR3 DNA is TGTGCCAGCAGTTACCGGGGCGTAGGGACTGAAGCTTTCTTT. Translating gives CASSYRGVGTEAFF.

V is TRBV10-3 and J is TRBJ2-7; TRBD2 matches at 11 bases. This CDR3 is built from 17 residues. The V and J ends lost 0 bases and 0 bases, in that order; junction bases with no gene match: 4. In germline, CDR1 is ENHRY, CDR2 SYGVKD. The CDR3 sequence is CAISESASGRNSYEQYF. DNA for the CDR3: TGTGCCATCAGTGAGTCGGCTAGCGGGAGGAACTCCTACGAGCAGTACTTC.

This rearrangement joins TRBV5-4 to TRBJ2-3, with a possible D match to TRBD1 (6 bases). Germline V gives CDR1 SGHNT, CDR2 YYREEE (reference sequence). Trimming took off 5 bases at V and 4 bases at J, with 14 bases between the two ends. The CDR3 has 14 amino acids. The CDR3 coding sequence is TGTGCCAGCAGTCCCAAAGGGGGAGCAGATACGCAGTATTTT. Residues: CASSPKGGADTQYF. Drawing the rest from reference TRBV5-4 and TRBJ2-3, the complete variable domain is ETGVTQSPTHLIKTRGQQVTLRCSSQSGHNTVSWYQQALGQGPQFIFQYYREEENGRGNFPPRFSGLQFPNYSSELNVNALELDDSALYLCASSPKGGADTQYFGPGTRLTVL.

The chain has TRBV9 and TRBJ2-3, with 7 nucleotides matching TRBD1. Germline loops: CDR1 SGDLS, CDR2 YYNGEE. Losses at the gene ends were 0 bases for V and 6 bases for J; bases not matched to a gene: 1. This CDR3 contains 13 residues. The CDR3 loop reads CASSVATGDTQYF. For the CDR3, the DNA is TGTGCCAGCAGCGTAGCGACAGGGGATACGCAGTATTTT.

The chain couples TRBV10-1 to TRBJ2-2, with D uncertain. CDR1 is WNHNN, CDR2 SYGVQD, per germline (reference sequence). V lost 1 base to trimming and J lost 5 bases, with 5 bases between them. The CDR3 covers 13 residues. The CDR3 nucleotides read TGCGCCAGCAGTGAGTGGGAAACCGGGGAGCTGTTTTTT. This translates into CASSEWETGELFF.

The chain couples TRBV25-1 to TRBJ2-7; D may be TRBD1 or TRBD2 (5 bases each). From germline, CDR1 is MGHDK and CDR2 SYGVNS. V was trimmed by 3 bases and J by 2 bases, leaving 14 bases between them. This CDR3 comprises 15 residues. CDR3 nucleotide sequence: TGTGCCAGCAGTGATCGTGGGCTGGGGGCCTACGAGCAGTACTTC. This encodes CASSDRGLGAYEQYF.

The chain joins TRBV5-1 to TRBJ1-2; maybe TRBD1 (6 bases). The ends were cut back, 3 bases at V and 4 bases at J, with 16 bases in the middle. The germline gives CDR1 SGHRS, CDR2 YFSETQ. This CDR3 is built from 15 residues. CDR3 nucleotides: TGCGCCAGCAGCTCCCACAGGGAGGAGGGCTATGGCTACACCTTC. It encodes CASSSHREEGYGYTF.

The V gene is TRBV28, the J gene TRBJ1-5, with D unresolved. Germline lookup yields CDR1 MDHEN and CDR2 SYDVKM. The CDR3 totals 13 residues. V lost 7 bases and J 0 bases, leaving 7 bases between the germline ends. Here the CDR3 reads CASIGPSNQPQHF. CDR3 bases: TGTGCCAGCATCGGACCTAGCAATCAGCCCCAGCATTTT.

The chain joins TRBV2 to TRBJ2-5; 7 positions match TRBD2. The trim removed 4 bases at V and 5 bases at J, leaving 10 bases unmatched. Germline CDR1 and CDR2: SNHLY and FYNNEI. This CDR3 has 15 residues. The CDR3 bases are TGTGCCAGCAGTGGGCCTAGCGGAGGGGCGGAGACCCAGTACTTC. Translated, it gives CASSGPSGGAETQYF.

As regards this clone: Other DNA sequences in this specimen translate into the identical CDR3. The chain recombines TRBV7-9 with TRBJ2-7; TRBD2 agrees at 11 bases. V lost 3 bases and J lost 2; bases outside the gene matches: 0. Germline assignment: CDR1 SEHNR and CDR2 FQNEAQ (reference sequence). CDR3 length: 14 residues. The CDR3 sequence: CASSLGLAAYEQYF. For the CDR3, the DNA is TGTGCCAGCAGCTTGGGACTAGCGGCCTACGAGCAGTACTTC. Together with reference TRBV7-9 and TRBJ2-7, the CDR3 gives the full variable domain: DTGVSQNPRHKITKRGQNVTFRCDPISEHNRLYWYRQTLGQGPEFLTYFQNEAQLEKSRLLSDRFSAERPKGSFSTLEIQRTEQGDSAMYLCASSLGLAAYEQYFGPGTRLTVT.

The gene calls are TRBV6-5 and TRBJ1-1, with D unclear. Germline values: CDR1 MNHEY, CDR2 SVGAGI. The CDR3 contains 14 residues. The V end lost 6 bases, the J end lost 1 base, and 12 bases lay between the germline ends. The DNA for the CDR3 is TGTGCCAGCAGCCGTACTTGGGAGAACACTGAAGCTTTCTTT. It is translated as CASSRTWENTEAFF.

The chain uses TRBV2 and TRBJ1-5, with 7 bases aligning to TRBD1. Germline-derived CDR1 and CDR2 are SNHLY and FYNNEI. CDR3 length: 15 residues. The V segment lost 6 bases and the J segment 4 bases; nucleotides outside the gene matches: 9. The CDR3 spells CASSADRVSNQPQHF. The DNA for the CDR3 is TGTGCCAGCAGCGCCGACAGGGTTAGTAATCAGCCCCAGCATTTT.

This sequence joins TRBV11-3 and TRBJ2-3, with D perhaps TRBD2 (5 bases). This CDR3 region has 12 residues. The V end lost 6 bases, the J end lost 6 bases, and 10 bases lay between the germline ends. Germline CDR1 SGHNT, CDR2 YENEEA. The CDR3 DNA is TGTGCCAGCAGGGGGAGTGGGGATACGCAGTATTTT. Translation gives CASRGSGDTQYF.

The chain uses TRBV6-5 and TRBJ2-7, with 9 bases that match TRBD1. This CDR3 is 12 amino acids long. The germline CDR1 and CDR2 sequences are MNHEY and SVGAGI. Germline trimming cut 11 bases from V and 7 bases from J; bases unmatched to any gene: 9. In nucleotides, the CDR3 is TGTGCCTCCGGACAGGGGTTTGGAGAGCAGTACTTC. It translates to CASGQGFGEQYF.

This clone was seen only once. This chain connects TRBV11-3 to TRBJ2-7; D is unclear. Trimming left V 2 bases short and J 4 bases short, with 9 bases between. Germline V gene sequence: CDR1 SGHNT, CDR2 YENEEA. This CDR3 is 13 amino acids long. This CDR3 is CASSLSLGYEQYF. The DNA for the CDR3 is TGTGCCAGCAGCTTATCCCTAGGTTACGAGCAGTACTTC.

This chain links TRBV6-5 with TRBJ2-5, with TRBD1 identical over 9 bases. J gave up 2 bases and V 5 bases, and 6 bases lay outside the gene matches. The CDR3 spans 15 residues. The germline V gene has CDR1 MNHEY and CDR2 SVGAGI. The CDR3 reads CASSIGGQGQETQYF. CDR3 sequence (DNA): TGTGCCAGCAGTATCGGCGGACAGGGGCAAGAGACCCAGTACTTC.

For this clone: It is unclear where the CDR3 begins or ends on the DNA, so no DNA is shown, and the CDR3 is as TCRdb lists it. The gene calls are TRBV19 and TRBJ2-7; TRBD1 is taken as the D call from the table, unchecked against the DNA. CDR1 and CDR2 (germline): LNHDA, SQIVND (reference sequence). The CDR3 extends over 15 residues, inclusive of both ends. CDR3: CASSIFGQGIYERYF.

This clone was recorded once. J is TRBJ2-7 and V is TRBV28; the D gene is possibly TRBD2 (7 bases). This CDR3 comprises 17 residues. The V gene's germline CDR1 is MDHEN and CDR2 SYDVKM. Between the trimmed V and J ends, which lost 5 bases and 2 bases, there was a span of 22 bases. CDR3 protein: CASSGGAPRAPAYEQYF. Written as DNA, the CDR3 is TGTGCCAGCAGTGGGGGGGCCCCACGGGCACCAGCCTACGAGCAGTACTTC. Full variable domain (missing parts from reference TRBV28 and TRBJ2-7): DVKVTQSSRYLVKRTGEKVFLECVQDMDHENMFWYRQDPGLGLRLIYFSYDVKMKEKGDIPEGYSVSREKKERFSLILESASTNQTSMYLCASSGGAPRAPAYEQYFGPGTRLTVT.